These T cell receptor beta chains were read from a single sample in a study of prognosis after radiotherapy for stage I lung cancer. In TCRdb, the multiplex PCR reads were re-called with MiXCR into one record per CDR3 protein. In the table there are more than 30,000 distinct CDR3 sequences, about 40% of which are singletons. Material: PBMCs, obtained before or after stereotactic body radiation therapy (not recorded which). All receptors derive from a donor of 50 years or more with non-small cell lung cancer. CDR3s include the opening cysteine and the closing phenylalanine or tryptophan. The D gene is left open where the match is weak. Expanded clones get a size class; other rows say once, few or many, or leave the size out.

J gene: TRBJ2-3
D gene: TRBD2
V gene: TRBV7-3
clone size: many
CDR3 DNA: TGTGCCAGCAGCAGAGGGCTAGCGGGATGGGATACGCAGTATTTT
CDR3 protein: CASSRGLAGWDTQYF

J gene: TRBJ2-2
D gene: NA
V gene: TRBV18
clone size: many
CDR3 DNA: TGTGCCAGCTCAACTCTTCTAGGGGCCCCGAGGACCGGGGAGCTGTTTTTT
CDR3 protein: CASSTLLGAPRTGELFF

J gene: TRBJ1-2
D gene: NA
V gene: TRBV6-2/TRBV6-3
clone size: NA
CDR3 DNA: TGTGCCAGCAGTGAGTCCGACAGCTATGGCTACACCTTC
CDR3 protein: CASSESDSYGYTF

J gene: TRBJ1-5
D gene: TRBD1
V gene: TRBV2
clone size: many
CDR3 DNA: TGTGCCAGCAGTGACAGGACAGGGGATGTTCAGCCCCAGCATTTT
CDR3 protein: CASSDRTGDVQPQHF

J gene: TRBJ2-1
D gene: NA
V gene: TRBV20-1
clone size: many
CDR3 DNA: TGCAGTGCTAGGGTCTGGGCAGTAACCTACAATGAGCAGTTCTTC
CDR3 protein: CSARVWAVTYNEQFF

J gene: TRBJ2-3
D gene: NA
V gene: TRBV6-1
clone size: NA
CDR3 DNA: TGTGCCAGCTCCGAGGTGGTGGGAGGCACATATACGCAGTATTTT
CDR3 protein: CASSEVVGGTYTQYF

J gene: TRBJ2-2
D gene: NA
V gene: TRBV19
clone size: NA
CDR3 DNA: TGTGACAGTACCCCAACGGGTTCCGGGGAGATGTTTTTT
CDR3 protein: CDSTPTGSGEMFF

J gene: TRBJ2-5
D gene: TRBD1
V gene: TRBV7-2
clone size: many
CDR3 DNA: TGTGCCAGCAAAGTCCCGGGACAGGGGTGGGAGACCCAGTACTTC
CDR3 protein: CASKVPGQGWETQYF

J gene: TRBJ1-6
D gene: NA
V gene: TRBV7-9
clone size: many
CDR3 DNA: TGTGCCAGCAGCAACTCAGGGAACTCCTATAATTCACCCCTCCACTTT
CDR3 protein: CASSNSGNSYNSPLHF

J gene: TRBJ2-3
D gene: TRBD1
V gene: TRBV5-1
clone size: NA
CDR3 DNA: TGCGCCAGCAGCACCCTTGGAGGGACAGGGGCCACAGATACGCAGTATTTT
CDR3 protein: CASSTLGGTGATDTQYF

J gene: TRBJ2-2
D gene: TRBD1
V gene: TRBV11-3
clone size: NA
CDR3 DNA: TGTGCCAGCAACGATACCGGGACAGAGAACACCGGGGAGCTGTTTTTT
CDR3 protein: CASNDTGTENTGELFF

J gene: TRBJ2-5
D gene: NA
V gene: TRBV18
clone size: NA
CDR3 DNA: TGTGCCAGCTCACCGCGCCAGGGGGGTCAAGAGACCCAGTACTTC
CDR3 protein: CASSPRQGGQETQYF

J gene: TRBJ1-2
D gene: NA
V gene: TRBV25-1
clone size: many
CDR3 DNA: TGTGCCAGCAGTGACCCCCGGGGAGCCAACTATGGCTACACCTTC
CDR3 protein: CASSDPRGANYGYTF

J gene: TRBJ2-7
D gene: NA
V gene: TRBV6-1
clone size: medium-sized
CDR3 DNA: TGTGCCAGCAGAAACAGGGACTCCTACGAGCAGTACTTC
CDR3 protein: CASRNRDSYEQYF

J gene: TRBJ2-3
D gene: NA
V gene: TRBV6-1
clone size: NA
CDR3 DNA: TGTGCCAGCAGTGAAAGTCTATCGGTAGGGTCAGATACGCAGTATTTT
CDR3 protein: CASSESLSVGSDTQYF

J gene: TRBJ2-3
D gene: TRBD2
V gene: TRBV6-4
clone size: NA
CDR3 DNA: TGTGCCAGCAGGGATAGCGGGGATCCCACATATACGCAGTATTTT
CDR3 protein: CASRDSGDPTYTQYF

J gene: TRBJ1-1
D gene: NA
V gene: TRBV6-1
clone size: NA
CDR3 DNA: TGTGCCAGCAGTCCCTACTCCGGCAACACTGAAGCTTTCTTT
CDR3 protein: CASSPYSGNTEAFF

J gene: TRBJ2-1
D gene: NA
V gene: TRBV6-2/TRBV6-3
clone size: many
CDR3 DNA: TGTGCCAGCACCAGGTTCCCGGTACGACCACATGAGCAGTTCTTC
CDR3 protein: CASTRFPVRPHEQFF

J gene: TRBJ2-2
D gene: NA
V gene: TRBV20-1
clone size: many
CDR3 DNA: TGCAGTGCTAGGGGAGGGGGCGGGATCGGGGAGCTGTTTTTT
CDR3 protein: CSARGGGGIGELFF

J gene: TRBJ2-7
D gene: TRBD1
V gene: TRBV15
clone size: NA
CDR3 DNA: TGTGCCACCAGCAGAAGTTACAGGGGGCTAGACGAGCAGTACTTC
CDR3 protein: CATSRSYRGLDEQYF

J gene: TRBJ1-1
D gene: NA
V gene: TRBV28
clone size: many
CDR3 DNA: TGTGCCAGCAGTCCCCCTGGGGGTAGCTTCGTCGCTGAAGCTTTCTTT
CDR3 protein: CASSPPGGSFVAEAFF

J gene: TRBJ1-2
D gene: NA
V gene: TRBV6-1
clone size: medium-sized
CDR3 DNA: TGTGCCAGCCGCCCGGGGGGAGGCGGCTACACCTTC
CDR3 protein: CASRPGGGGYTF